The entry that follows covers one T cell receptor beta chain sequence. Data came from immunoSEQ multiplex PCR; TCRdb stores just in-frame clones and leaves some out. The data show over a million clones, with 95% to 97% seen just once and approximately 1.2% held by the top ten. The sample is drawn from a study of shared clonotypes between healthy human individuals. Germline values: CDR1 LNHNV, CDR2 YYDKDF (reference sequence). Between the trimmed V and J ends, which lost 1 base and 4 bases, there was a span of 5 bases. This CDR3 has 13 amino acids. The specimen was naive CD4+ T cells sorted from blood. Documented subset: CD45RA+ positively selected. The rearrangement joins TRBV15 to TRBJ1-5; D call uncertain. This TCR was sampled from a man aged 25 to 40 in good health. The CDR3 is CATSRAKNQPQHF. The CDR3 nucleotides are TGTGCCACCAGCAGAGCAAAAAATCAGCCCCAGCATTTT.